This T cell receptor beta chain came from a study of T cell responses to AZD1222 COVID-19 vaccine. The V and J ends lost 4 bases and 6 bases respectively, with 20 bases between them. The V gene's germline CDR1 is SGHRS and CDR2 YFSETQ. The CDR3 sequence is 15 residues long. The repertoire was sequenced with immunoSEQ multiplex PCR; TCRdb's copy has only in-frame clones and lacks some. The sample holds 90,000 to 150,000 clones, 75% to 90% seen once. The chain couples TRBV5-1 to TRBJ2-7, with D maybe TRBD2 (5 bases). This sample comprised peripheral blood, obtained on day 0 of AZD1222 vaccination. The receptor comes from an adult in good health. The CDR3, as DNA: TGCGCCAGCAGCACGACCGGGATCTCTTCCCTCGAGCAGTACTTC. Its translation is CASSTTGISSLEQYF. Based on the CDR3 plus reference TRBV5-1 and TRBJ2-7, the full variable domain is KAGVTQTPRYLIKTRGQQVTLSCSPISGHRSVSWYQQTPGQGLQFLFEYFSETQRNKGNFPGRFSGRQFSNSRSEMNVSTLELGDSALYLCASSTTGISSLEQYFGPGTRLTVT.